This T cell receptor (beta chain) derives from a study of tumor-infiltrating lymphocytes in oesophageal squamous cell carcinoma listed by TCRdb under 2016. This clonotype was picked up many times. The antigen this receptor binds is unknown. No much larger clone is present one base from it, and per-base qualities are unavailable. Library preparation used PCR. The sequencer was an Illumina HiSeq 2000. The raw public data were reprocessed by TCRdb itself: fastp quality trimming at Q25, MiXCR clonotype calling, in-frame beta chains only. Entries are consolidated by CDR3 protein sequence, retaining the most common genes and DNA. The sample table shows 15,000 to 20,000 distinct CDR3 sequences, and roughly 40% are seen once. The ten largest account for roughly 30% of the sample. The germline V gene encodes CDR1 SGHVS and CDR2 FNYEAQ. The CDR3 spans 13 residues, from the cysteine through the phenylalanine. The read is trimmed to its CDR3 DNA, 39 bases read in frame from base 1. Trimming takes 5 bases off V and 6 bases off J; junction bases not matched to a gene: 5.

This TCR came from a female donor with esophageal squamous cell carcinoma. Sequenced: normal esophageal tissue next to the tumor. Here the chain combines TRBV7-6 and TRBJ2-7; 9 of the junction bases match TRBD1. The CDR3 reads CASSQGQGREQYF. In nucleotide form, the sequence is TGTGCCAGCAGCCAAGGACAGGGGCGCGAGCAGTACTTC.